This T cell receptor (beta chain) comes out of a study of blood T cell repertoires in COVID-19. Turning to the study itself: The study drew acute and convalescent COVID-19 samples from the United States, Italy and Spain. T cells, B-cell-depleted T cells, or PBMCs supplied cDNA or gDNA.

Source study methods: By means of reference gene primer amplification, nucleated cell counts were estimated. TCRdb's table, derived via immunoSEQ multiplex PCR, lists solely in-frame clones and lacks some. The DNA was the basis for D and trimming; V, J and clone size are from that table. The profile covers some 130,000 clones, with 80% appearing a single time and roughly 1.8% taken by the ten largest. The CDR3 extends over 14 amino acids. Germline V gene data show CDR1 as SGHRS and CDR2 as YFSETQ. V was trimmed by 0 bases and J by 2 bases, leaving 7 bases between them. This receptor was taken from an older man with acute or convalescent COVID-19. Sequencing used peripheral blood. The chain joins TRBV5-1 to TRBJ2-3, with TRBD1 as a possible D gene (5 bases). The CDR3 DNA reads as TGCGCCAGCAGCTTGGGACAGCCCACAGATACGCAGTATTTT. Its translation is CASSLGQPTDTQYF.